The source of this T cell receptor delta chain is a study of gamma-delta chains in newborns, infants, children. Study details: Microbial exposure reportedly drives polyclonal innate γδ T cell expansion after birth.

In its sample, this clone ranks as medium-sized. TCRdb applied CATT to the reads for clone calling. The sample has 6,400 or so delta-chain clones; 0.5% to 0.8% are singletons. Sample: blood. The sequence came from a child who was a newborn, infant or young child, either healthy, febrile or measles-vaccinated (not recorded which).

The CDR3 nucleotides read TGTGCCTGTGACACCGACTGGGGGACTCCGAGGAGGTCCTGGGACACCCGACAGATGTTTTTC. Translating gives CACDTDWGTPRRSWDTRQMFF. V and J are TRDV2 and TRDJ3, with TRDD3 identical over 9 bases. Trimming took 0 bases from V and 1 from J; bases not matched to a gene: 12. CDR1 and CDR2 from the germline V gene are GEAIGNYY and EKD. The CDR3 is 21 amino acids.